This T cell receptor beta chain was sequenced in a study of identical twins. Germline V lookup: CDR1 DFQATT, CDR2 SNEGSKA (reference sequence). V gave up 2 bases and J gave up 2 bases, with 9 bases separating them. The length of the CDR3 is 14 residues. Each CDR3 protein is one row after TCRdb ran MiXCR on the 5' RACE reads. In the table there are about 240,000 distinct CDR3 sequences, over 9.5% of which are singletons. V usage is TRBV20-1 and J usage is TRBJ2-2; a weak D match, TRBD2 (6 bases). The sequence was collected from a man in his forties or fifties in good health. The sequenced material came from memory T cells sorted from blood. CDR3 coding DNA: TGCAGTGCTAGACTCGGGAGCAACACCGGGGAGCTGTTTTTT. Amino acids: CSARLGSNTGELFF.